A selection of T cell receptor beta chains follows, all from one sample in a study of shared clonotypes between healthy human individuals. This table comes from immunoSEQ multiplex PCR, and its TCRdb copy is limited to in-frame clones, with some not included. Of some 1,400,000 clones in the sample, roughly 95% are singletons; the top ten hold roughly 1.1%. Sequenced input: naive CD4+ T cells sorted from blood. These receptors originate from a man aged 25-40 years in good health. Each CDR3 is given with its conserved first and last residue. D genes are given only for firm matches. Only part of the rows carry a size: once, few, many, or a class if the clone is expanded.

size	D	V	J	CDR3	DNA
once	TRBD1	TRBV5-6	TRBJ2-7	CASITRTGKSYEQYF	TGTGCCAGCATCACCAGGACAGGGAAATCCTACGAGCAGTACTTC
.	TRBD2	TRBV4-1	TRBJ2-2	CASSLRLAENTGELFF	TGCGCCAGCAGCCTTCGACTAGCGGAGAACACCGGGGAGCTGTTTTTT
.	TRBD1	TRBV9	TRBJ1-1	CASSVEAQGLSAFF	TGTGCCAGCAGCGTAGAGGCACAGGGGTTATCGGCTTTCTTT
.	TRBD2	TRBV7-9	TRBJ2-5	CASSSGLAGQETQYF	TGTGCCAGCAGCTCGGGACTAGCGGGACAAGAGACCCAGTACTTC
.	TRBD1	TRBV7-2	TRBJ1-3	CASSLERQGRSGNTIYF	TGTGCCAGCAGCTTAGAAAGACAGGGCCGCTCTGGAAACACCATATATTTT
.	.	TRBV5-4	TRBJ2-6	CASSEGYSGANVLTF	TGTGCCAGCAGCGAGGGGTACTCTGGGGCCAACGTCCTGACTTTC
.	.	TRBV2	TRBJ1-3	CASSVTGDGNTIYF	TGTGCCAGCAGTGTTACGGGGGATGGAAACACCATATATTTT
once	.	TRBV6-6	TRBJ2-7	CASRTGTGTYEQYF	TGTGCCAGCAGAACCGGGACGGGGACCTACGAGCAGTACTTC
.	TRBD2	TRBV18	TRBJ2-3	CASSPKLAGGTDTQYF	TGTGCCAGCTCACCTAAACTAGCGGGAGGCACAGATACGCAGTATTTT
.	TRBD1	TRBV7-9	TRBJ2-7	CASSLGGQYEQYF	TGTGCCAGCAGCTTAGGGGGACAGTACGAGCAGTACTTC
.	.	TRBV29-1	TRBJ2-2	CSVVREQNTGELFF	TGCAGCGTTGTGCGGGAACAAAACACCGGGGAGCTGTTTTTT
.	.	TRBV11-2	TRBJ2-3	CASSSGHPWDTQYF	TGTGCCAGCAGCTCGGGCCATCCCTGGGATACGCAGTATTTT
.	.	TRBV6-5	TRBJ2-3	CASSYLSGDTQYF	TGTGCCAGCAGTTATCTGAGCGGAGATACGCAGTATTTT
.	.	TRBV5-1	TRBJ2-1	CASSQPDGQTNNEQFF	TGCGCCAGCAGCCAACCGGACGGACAGACAAACAATGAGCAGTTCTTC
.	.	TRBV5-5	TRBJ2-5	CASSLEGLASETQYF	TGTGCCAGCAGCTTGGAAGGGCTAGCGAGTGAGACCCAGTACTTC
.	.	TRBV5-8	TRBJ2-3	CASSLAGFTDTQYF	TGTGCCAGCAGCTTGGCGGGATTCACAGATACGCAGTATTTT
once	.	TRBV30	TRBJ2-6	CAWHGGEGRQSFSGANVLTF	TGTGCCTGGCACGGGGGTGAGGGACGGCAGAGTTTCTCTGGGGCCAACGTCCTGACTTTC
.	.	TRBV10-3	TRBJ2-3	CAIRRGDTQYF	TGTGCCATCAGGCGAGGGGATACGCAGTATTTT
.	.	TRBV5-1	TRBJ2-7	CASSLVGRGSVTYEQYF	TGCGCCAGCAGCTTGGTGGGACGGGGTTCCGTAACCTACGAGCAGTACTTC
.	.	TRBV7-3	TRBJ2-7	CASSLNQSQSNNKFSYEQYF	TGTGCCAGCAGCTTAAATCAGTCCCAGTCCAATAATAAATTCTCCTACGAGCAGTACTTC
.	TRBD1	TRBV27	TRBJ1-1	CASSLRTGRMNTEAFF	TGTGCCAGCAGTTTAAGGACAGGGAGAATGAACACTGAAGCTTTCTTT
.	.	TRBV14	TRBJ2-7	CASSQELAYEQYF	TGTGCCAGCAGCCAAGAGCTAGCTTACGAGCAGTACTTC
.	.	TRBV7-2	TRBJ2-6	CASSLLVLGAGGANVLTF	TGTGCCAGCAGCTTATTAGTACTCGGGGCGGGTGGGGCCAACGTCCTGACTTTC
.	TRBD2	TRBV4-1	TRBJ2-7	CASSLGAGTSHEQYF	TGCGCCAGCAGCCTGGGAGCGGGAACTAGCCACGAGCAGTACTTC
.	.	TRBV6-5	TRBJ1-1	CASRFNPDGNTEAFF	TGTGCCAGCAGGTTCAACCCCGACGGGAACACTGAAGCTTTCTTT
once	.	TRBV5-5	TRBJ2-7	CASSIGRQAPYEQYF	TGTGCCAGCAGCATTGGTAGACAGGCCCCCTACGAGCAGTACTTC
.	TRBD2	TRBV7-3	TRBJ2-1	CASSYSSGVYNEQFF	TGTGCCAGCAGTTACTCTAGCGGGGTATACAATGAGCAGTTCTTC
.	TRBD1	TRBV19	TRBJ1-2	CASRAPGVGQGTNYGYTF	TGTGCCAGCCGCGCCCCTGGGGTCGGACAGGGAACGAACTATGGCTACACCTTC
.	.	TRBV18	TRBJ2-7	CASSPARGATSVTYEQYF	TGTGCCAGCTCACCGGCCAGGGGGGCGACTAGCGTTACCTACGAGCAGTACTTC
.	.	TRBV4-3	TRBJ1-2	CASSQEPLGGYTF	TGCGCCAGCAGCCAAGAACCCCTCGGAGGCTACACCTTC
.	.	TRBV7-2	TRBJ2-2	CASSRFPATGNTGELFF	TGTGCCAGCAGCCGTTTCCCCGCTACAGGGAACACCGGGGAGCTGTTTTTT
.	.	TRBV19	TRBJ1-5	CASSNGRIQPQHF	TGTGCCAGTAGTAACGGACGGATTCAGCCCCAGCATTTT
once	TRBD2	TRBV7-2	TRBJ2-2	CASSLTGLAGNTGELFF	TGTGCCAGCAGCTTAACGGGACTAGCGGGCAACACCGGGGAGCTGTTTTTT
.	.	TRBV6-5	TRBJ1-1	CASSYGTPAETEAFF	TGTGCCAGCAGTTACGGGACACCAGCCGAAACTGAAGCTTTCTTT
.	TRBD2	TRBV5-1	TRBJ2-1	CASSGTSGRANEQFF	TGCGCCAGCAGCGGGACTAGCGGGAGGGCCAATGAGCAGTTCTTC
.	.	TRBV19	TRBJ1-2	CASSPQAANYGYTF	TGTGCCAGTAGTCCGCAGGCGGCTAACTATGGCTACACCTTC
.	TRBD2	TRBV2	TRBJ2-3	CASSPNPLAGFTDTQYF	TGTGCCAGCAGCCCAAACCCTCTAGCGGGGTTCACAGATACGCAGTATTTT
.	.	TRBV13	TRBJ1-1	CASSPGMNTEAFF	TGTGCCAGCAGCCCAGGGATGAACACTGAAGCTTTCTTT
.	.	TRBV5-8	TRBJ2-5	CASSLVSLETQYF	TGTGCCAGCAGCTTGGTCTCCTTAGAGACCCAGTACTTC
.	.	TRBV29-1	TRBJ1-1	CSAAQLNTEAFF	TGCAGCGCCGCACAGTTGAACACTGAAGCTTTCTTT
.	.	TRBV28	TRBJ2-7	CASSLSGTYEQYF	TGTGCCAGCAGTTTATCCGGCACCTACGAGCAGTACTTC
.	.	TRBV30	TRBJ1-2	CAWSIGQGYTF	TGTGCCTGGAGTATTGGACAGGGCTACACCTTC
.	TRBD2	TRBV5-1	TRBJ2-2	CASRTTSGRVSGELFF	TGCGCCAGCAGAACTACTAGCGGGAGGGTTTCCGGGGAGCTGTTTTTT
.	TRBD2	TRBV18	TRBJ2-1	CASYSGRSFNEQFF	TGTGCCAGCTACAGCGGGAGGTCTTTCAATGAGCAGTTCTTC
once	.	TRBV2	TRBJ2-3	CASKSSADTQYF	TGTGCCAGCAAATCCAGCGCAGATACGCAGTATTTT
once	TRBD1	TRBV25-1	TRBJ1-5	CASSDPGQNQPQHF	TGTGCCAGCAGTGATCCGGGACAGAATCAGCCCCAGCATTTT
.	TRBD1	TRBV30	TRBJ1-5	CACSDRGDQPQHF	TGTGCCTGTAGCGACAGGGGGGATCAGCCCCAGCATTTT
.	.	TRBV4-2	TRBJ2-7	CASSQSRSGEQYF	TGTGCCAGCAGCCAAAGCCGTTCCGGGGAGCAGTACTTC
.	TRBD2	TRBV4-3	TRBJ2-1	CASRRAAGVGYNEQFF	TGCGCCAGCAGGCGAGCGGCGGGAGTGGGGTACAATGAGCAGTTCTTC
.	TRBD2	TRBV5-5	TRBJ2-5	CASSLGGRAQETQYF	TGTGCCAGCAGCTTGGGCGGGAGGGCCCAAGAGACCCAGTACTTC
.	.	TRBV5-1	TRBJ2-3	CASSAGDFTDTQYF	TGCGCCAGCAGCGCCGGGGACTTCACAGATACGCAGTATTTT
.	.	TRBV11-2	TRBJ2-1	CASTVGYYEQFF	TGTGCCAGCACCGTCGGGTATTATGAGCAGTTCTTC
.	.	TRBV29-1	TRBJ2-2	CSVVGRSTGELFF	TGCAGCGTTGTAGGCCGGAGCACCGGGGAGCTGTTTTTT
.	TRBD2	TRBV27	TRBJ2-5	CASSLSPSGRQLATQYF	TGTGCCAGCAGTTTATCCCCTAGCGGGAGACAGTTGGCGACCCAGTACTTC
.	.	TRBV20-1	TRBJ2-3	CSARVTDTQYF	TGCAGTGCTCGCGTCACAGATACGCAGTATTTT